This entry concerns a single T cell receptor beta chain. The data stem from a study of blood T cell repertoires in COVID-19. The Seattle site enrolled patients during active infection and followed them longitudinally. This CDR3 is 15 amino acids long. The junction had 7 bases not matched to a gene; V was cut back by 6 bases and J by 2 bases. Germline V gives CDR1 MNHEY, CDR2 SVGAGI. TCRdb keeps only in-frame clones here, not all; method: immunoSEQ multiplex PCR. The sample yields roughly 200,000 clones, roughly 83% seen once. Sequencing was performed on peripheral blood. The sequence was collected from a woman in her 40s with COVID-19, enrolled during active disease. J is TRBJ2-5 and V is TRBV6-5, with TRBD1 matching over 9 bases. The CDR3 DNA is TGTGCCAGCAGCCGTGGACAGGGGTTACAAGAGACCCAGTACTTC. As protein: CASSRGQGLQETQYF.